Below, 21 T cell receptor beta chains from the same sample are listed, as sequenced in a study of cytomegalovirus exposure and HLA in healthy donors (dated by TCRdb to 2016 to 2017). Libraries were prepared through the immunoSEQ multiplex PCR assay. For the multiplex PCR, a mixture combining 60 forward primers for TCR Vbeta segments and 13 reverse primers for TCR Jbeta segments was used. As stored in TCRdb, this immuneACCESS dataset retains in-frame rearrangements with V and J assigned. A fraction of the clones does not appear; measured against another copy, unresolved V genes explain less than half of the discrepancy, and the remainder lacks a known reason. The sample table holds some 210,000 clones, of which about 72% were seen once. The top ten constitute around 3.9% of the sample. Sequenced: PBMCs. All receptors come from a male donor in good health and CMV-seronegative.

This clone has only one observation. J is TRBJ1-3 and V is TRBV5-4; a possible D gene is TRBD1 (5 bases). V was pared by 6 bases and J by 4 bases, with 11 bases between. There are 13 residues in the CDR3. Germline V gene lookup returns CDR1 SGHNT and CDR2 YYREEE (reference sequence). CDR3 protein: CASTSGLGNTIYF. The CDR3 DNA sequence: TGTGCCAGCACCTCGGGACTCGGAAACACCATATATTTT.

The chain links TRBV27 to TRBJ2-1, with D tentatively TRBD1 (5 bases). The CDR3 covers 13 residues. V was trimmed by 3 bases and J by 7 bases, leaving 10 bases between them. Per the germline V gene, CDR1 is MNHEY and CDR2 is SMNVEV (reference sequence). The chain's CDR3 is CASSLQGENEQFF. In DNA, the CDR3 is TGTGCCAGCAGTTTGCAAGGGGAAAATGAGCAGTTCTTC.

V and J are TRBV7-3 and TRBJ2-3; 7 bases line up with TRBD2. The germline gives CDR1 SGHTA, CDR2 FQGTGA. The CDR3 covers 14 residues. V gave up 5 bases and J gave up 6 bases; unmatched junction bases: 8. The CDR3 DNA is TGTGCCAGCAGCCCACGAGCGGGGCGGGATACGCAGTATTTT. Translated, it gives CASSPRAGRDTQYF.

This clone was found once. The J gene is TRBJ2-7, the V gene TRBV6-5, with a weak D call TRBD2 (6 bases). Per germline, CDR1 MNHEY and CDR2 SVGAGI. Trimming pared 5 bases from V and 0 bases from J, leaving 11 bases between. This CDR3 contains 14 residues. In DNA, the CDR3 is TGTGCCAGCAGTCGGGTGGGACTCTCCTACGAGCAGTACTTC. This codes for CASSRVGLSYEQYF.

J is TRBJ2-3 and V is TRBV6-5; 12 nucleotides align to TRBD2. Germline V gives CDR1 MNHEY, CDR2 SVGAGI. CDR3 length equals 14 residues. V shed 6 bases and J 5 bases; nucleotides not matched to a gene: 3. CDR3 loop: CASRTSGSKDTQYF. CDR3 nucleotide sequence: TGTGCCAGCAGGACTAGCGGGAGTAAAGATACGCAGTATTTT.

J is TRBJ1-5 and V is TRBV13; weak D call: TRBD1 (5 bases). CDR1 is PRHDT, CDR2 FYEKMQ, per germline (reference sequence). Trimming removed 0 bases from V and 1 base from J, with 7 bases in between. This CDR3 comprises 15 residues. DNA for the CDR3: TGTGCCAGCAGCTTAGGGACAGTGAGCAATCAGCCCCAGCATTTT. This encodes CASSLGTVSNQPQHF.

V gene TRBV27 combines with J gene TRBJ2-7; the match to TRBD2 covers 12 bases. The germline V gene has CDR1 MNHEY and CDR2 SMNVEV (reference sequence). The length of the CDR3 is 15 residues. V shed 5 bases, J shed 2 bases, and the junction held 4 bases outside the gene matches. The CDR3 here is CASSALAGGAYEQYF. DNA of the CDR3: TGTGCCAGCAGTGCCCTAGCGGGAGGGGCCTACGAGCAGTACTTC.

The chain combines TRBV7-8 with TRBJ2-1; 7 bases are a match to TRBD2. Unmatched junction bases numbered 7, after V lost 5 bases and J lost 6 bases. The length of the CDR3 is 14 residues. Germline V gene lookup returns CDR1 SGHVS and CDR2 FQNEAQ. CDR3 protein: CASSPGGLPNEQFF. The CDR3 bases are TGTGCCAGCAGCCCGGGAGGCTTACCCAATGAGCAGTTCTTC.

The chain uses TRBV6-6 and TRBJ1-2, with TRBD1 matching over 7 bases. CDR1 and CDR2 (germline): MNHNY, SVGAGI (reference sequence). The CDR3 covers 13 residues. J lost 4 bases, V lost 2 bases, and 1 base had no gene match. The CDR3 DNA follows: TGTGCCAGCAGTTACGACAGGGTCTATGGCTACACCTTC. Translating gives CASSYDRVYGYTF.

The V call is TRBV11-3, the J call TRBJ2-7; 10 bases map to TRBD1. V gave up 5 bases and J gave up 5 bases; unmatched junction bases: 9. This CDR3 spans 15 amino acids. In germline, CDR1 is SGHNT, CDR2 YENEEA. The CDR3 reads CASSPAGTGVHEQYF. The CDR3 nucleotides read TGTGCCAGCAGCCCTGCTGGGACAGGGGTCCACGAGCAGTACTTC.

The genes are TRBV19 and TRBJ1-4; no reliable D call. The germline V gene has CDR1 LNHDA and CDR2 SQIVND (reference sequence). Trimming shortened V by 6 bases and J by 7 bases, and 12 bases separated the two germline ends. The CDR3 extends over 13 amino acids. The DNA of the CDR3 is TGTGCCAGTAGCCTCCCTCGAGGTGAAAAACTGTTTTTT. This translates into CASSLPRGEKLFF.

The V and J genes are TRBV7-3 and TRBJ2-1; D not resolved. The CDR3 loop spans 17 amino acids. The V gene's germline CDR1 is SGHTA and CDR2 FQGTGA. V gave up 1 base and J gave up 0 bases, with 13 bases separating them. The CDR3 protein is CASSLMVTPSSYNEQFF. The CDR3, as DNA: TGTGCCAGCAGCTTAATGGTGACTCCTAGCTCCTACAATGAGCAGTTCTTC.

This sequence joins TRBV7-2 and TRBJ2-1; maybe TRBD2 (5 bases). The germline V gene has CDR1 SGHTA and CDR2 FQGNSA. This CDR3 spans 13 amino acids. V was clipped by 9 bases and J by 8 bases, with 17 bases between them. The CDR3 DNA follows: TGTGCCAGTGACCCGGAGGACGCCGATGAGCAGTTCTTC. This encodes CASDPEDADEQFF.

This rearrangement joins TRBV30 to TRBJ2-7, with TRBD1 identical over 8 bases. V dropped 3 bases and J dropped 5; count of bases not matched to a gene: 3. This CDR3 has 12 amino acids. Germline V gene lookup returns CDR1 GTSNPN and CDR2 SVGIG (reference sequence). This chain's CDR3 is CAWRTGVDEQYF. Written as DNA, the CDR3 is TGTGCCTGGAGGACAGGGGTGGACGAGCAGTACTTC.

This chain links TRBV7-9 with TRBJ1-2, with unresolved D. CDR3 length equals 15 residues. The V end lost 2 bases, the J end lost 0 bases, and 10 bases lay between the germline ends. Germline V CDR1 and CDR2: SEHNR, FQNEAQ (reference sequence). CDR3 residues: CASSLSQVPNYGYTF. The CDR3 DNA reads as TGTGCCAGCAGCTTATCCCAGGTACCTAACTATGGCTACACCTTC.

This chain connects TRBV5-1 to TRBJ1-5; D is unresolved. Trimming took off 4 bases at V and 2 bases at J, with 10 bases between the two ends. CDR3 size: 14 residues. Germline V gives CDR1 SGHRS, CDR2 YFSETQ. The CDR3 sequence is CASSTDWCNQPQHF. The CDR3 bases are TGCGCCAGCAGCACGGACTGGTGCAATCAGCCCCAGCATTTT.

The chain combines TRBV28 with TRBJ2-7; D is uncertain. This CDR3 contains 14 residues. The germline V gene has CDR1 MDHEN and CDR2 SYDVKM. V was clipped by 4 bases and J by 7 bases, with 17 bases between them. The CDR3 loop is CASSSFPSENEQYF. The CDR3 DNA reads TGTGCCAGCAGTTCCTTCCCCTCGGAGAATGAGCAGTACTTC.

CDR3 sequence: CASTYRGAGELFF. CDR3 sequence (DNA): TGTGCCAGCACTTACAGGGGGGCCGGGGAGCTGTTTTTT. The chain links TRBV19 to TRBJ2-2; 8 bases are a match to TRBD1. V was clipped by 9 bases and J by 6 bases; unmatched bases: 6. Germline V gives CDR1 LNHDA, CDR2 SQIVND (reference sequence). This CDR3 is built from 13 residues.

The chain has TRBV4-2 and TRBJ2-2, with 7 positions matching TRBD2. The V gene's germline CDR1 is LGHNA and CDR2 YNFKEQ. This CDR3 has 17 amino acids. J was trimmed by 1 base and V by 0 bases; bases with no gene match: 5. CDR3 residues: CASSQDPASGNTGELFF. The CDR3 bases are TGTGCCAGCAGCCAAGATCCCGCTAGCGGGAACACCGGGGAGCTGTTTTTT.

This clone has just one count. The CDR3 reads CASSIGTSGTGELFF. CDR3 nucleotides: TGTGCCAGTAGTATAGGGACTAGCGGGACCGGGGAGCTGTTTTTT. This chain uses TRBV19 with TRBJ2-2; 11 bases match TRBD2. The germline CDR1 and CDR2 sequences are LNHDA and SQIVND (reference sequence). The CDR3 is 15 amino acids. V lost 1 base, J lost 5 bases, and 0 bases stayed unmatched. Drawing the rest from reference TRBV19 and TRBJ2-2, the complete variable domain is DGGITQSPKYLFRKEGQNVTLSCEQNLNHDAMYWYRQDPGQGLRLIYYSQIVNDFQKGDIAEGYSVSREKKESFPLTVTSAQKNPTAFYLCASSIGTSGTGELFFGEGSRLTVL.

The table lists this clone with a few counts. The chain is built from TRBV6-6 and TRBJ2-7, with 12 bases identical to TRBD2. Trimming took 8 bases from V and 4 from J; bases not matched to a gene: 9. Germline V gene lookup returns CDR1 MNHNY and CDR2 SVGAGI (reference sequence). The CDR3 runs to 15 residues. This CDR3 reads CASLDASGREYEQYF. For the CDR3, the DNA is TGTGCCAGCCTCGATGCTAGCGGGAGGGAATACGAGCAGTACTTC.